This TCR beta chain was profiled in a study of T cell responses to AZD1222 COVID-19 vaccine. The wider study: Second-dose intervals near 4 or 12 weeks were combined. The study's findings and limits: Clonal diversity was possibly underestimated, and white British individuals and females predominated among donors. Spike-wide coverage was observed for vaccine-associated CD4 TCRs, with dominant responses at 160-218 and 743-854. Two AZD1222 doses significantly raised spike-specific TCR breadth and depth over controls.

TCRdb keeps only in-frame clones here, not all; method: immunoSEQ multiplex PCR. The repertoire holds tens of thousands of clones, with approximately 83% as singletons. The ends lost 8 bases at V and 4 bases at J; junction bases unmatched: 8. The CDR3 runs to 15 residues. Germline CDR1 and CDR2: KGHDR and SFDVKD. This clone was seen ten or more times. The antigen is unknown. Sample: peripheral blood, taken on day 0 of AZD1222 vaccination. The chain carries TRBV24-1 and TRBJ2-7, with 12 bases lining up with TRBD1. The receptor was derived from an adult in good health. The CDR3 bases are TGTGCCACCAAGAGGCCGGGACAGGGGGCTTACGAGCAGTACTTC. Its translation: CATKRPGQGAYEQYF.